Each of the 26 T cell receptor beta chains below was sequenced from the same sample in a study of T cell repertoires in cytomegalovirus infection (dated by TCRdb to the late 2010s). Sequencing took place on an Illumina HiSeq 1500. TCRdb trimmed public reads at Q25 via fastp, called clones via MiXCR and kept in-frame beta chains. Each CDR3 protein appears once, grouped with its most common genes and DNA. The sample table shows roughly 600,000 distinct CDR3 sequences, and approximately 25% are seen once. The leading ten clones occupy approximately 8% of the sample. Sequencing was carried out using CD8+ T cells from PBMCs. The receptors originated from a human donor in good health (CMV status not recorded). Some clones in this sample may be carry-over from other donors' samples.

In its sample, this clonotype was seen many times. The chain links TRBV6-5 to TRBJ2-5, with D perhaps TRBD1 or TRBD2 (5 bases each). Germline lookup yields CDR1 MNHEY and CDR2 SVGAGI. V dropped 2 bases and J dropped 6 bases, with 10 bases sitting between them. The CDR3 length is 13 residues. The CDR3 spells CASSYGGLKTQYF. As DNA, the CDR3 is TGTGCCAGCAGTTACGGGGGTTTGAAGACCCAGTACTTC.

Comment on this clonotype: A much larger clone sits a single nucleotide away, making a read error possible. The rearrangement links TRBV6-5 to TRBJ1-1; D gene unclear. CDR1 is MNHEY, CDR2 SVGAGI, per germline. V lost 0 bases, J lost 7 bases, and 9 bases lay in between. CDR3 length: 13 residues. Here the CDR3 reads CASSYSAEDEAFF. DNA of the CDR3: TGTGCCAGCAGTTACTCGGCAGAGGATGAAGCTTTCTTT.

This chain connects TRBV6-2 or TRBV6-3 to TRBJ2-5; D is possibly TRBD2 (6 bases). The CDR3 totals 14 residues. The V gene's germline CDR1 is MNHEY and CDR2 SVGEGT. With 2 bases removed from V and 1 base from J, the gap between germline ends came to 8 bases. Here the CDR3 reads CASSYVGGQETQYF. In nucleotides, the CDR3 is TGTGCCAGCAGTTACGTCGGGGGCCAAGAGACCCAGTACTTC.

This clonotype showed up just a few times. The CDR3 is CASSRAVGGYTF. The DNA for the CDR3 is TGTGCCAGCAGCCGGGCCGTGGGCGGCTACACCTTC. The genes are TRBV7-9 and TRBJ1-2; D remains ambiguous. From germline, CDR1 is SEHNR and CDR2 FQNEAQ (reference sequence). Deletions cut 5 bases from V and 8 bases from J, with 12 bases between. The CDR3 spans 12 residues.

This clonotype showed up just a few times. The J gene is TRBJ2-3, the V gene TRBV12-3 or TRBV12-4, with unresolved D. Trimming left V 3 bases short and J 2 bases short, with 6 bases between. This CDR3 is 13 amino acids long. CDR3 amino acids: CASSLAATDTQYF. DNA of the CDR3: TGTGCCAGCAGTTTGGCAGCCACAGATACGCAGTATTTT.

At least ten counts were recorded for this clonotype. The chain links TRBV7-8 to TRBJ1-2; no clear D gene. The germline V and J ends were trimmed by 5 bases and 8 bases, with 12 bases remaining between them. Germline CDR1 and CDR2: SGHVS and FQNEAQ. The CDR3 is made up of 12 amino acids. CDR3 DNA: TGTGCCAGCAGCGCATATCAAGACGGCTACACCTTC. Its protein is CASSAYQDGYTF.

This clonotype was seen many times. The rearrangement uses TRBV7-9 and TRBJ1-1; D call uncertain. There are 16 residues in the CDR3. The ends were cut back, 5 bases at V and 0 bases at J, with 16 bases in the middle. CDR1 SEHNR and CDR2 FQNEAQ come from the germline V gene (reference sequence). CDR3 protein: CASSPTRVPMNTEAFF. The CDR3 nucleotides read TGTGCCAGCAGCCCTACCCGGGTTCCCATGAACACTGAAGCTTTCTTT.

This clonotype was detected a few times. V is TRBV7-9 and J is TRBJ1-6; D may be TRBD1 (5 bases). Germline loops: CDR1 SEHNR, CDR2 FQNEAQ (reference sequence). This CDR3 is 14 amino acids long. V was trimmed by 5 bases and J by 8 bases, leaving 13 bases between them. CDR3 residues: CASSIDSLYSPLHF. Here the CDR3 DNA reads TGTGCCAGCAGCATAGACAGCCTTTATTCACCCCTCCACTTT.

This clonotype was picked up a small number of times. The chain is built from TRBV6-6 and TRBJ2-7, with D possibly called TRBD1 or TRBD2 (5 bases each). In germline, CDR1 is MNHNY, CDR2 SVGAGI (reference sequence). The CDR3 has 14 residues. Trimming took off 0 bases at V and 4 bases at J, with 10 bases between the two ends. CDR3 DNA sequence: TGTGCCAGCAGTTACTCTCCCGGGACGTACGAGCAGTACGTC. Translated: CASSYSPGTYEQYV.

This clonotype came up a few times. CDR3 protein: CASSSDRGRHDYGYTF. In DNA form, the CDR3 reads TGTGCCAGCAGTTCGGACAGGGGGCGGCACGACTATGGCTACACCTTC. The chain couples TRBV6-5 to TRBJ1-2; 11 bases are a match to TRBD1. This CDR3 comprises 16 residues. J lost 3 bases, V lost 4 bases, and 7 bases had no gene match. Germline lookup yields CDR1 MNHEY and CDR2 SVGAGI.

This clonotype was seen at least ten times. This rearrangement joins TRBV28 to TRBJ2-3; no clear D. V lost 3 bases and J lost 2, with 6 bases in between. The CDR3 spans 13 residues. Germline CDR1 reads MDHEN; CDR2 reads SYDVKM. The CDR3 region is CASSFTLTDTQYF. In nucleotides, the CDR3 is TGTGCCAGCAGTTTTACCCTCACAGATACGCAGTATTTT.

This clonotype was seen a handful of times. This chain uses TRBV25-1 with TRBJ1-6; D is possibly TRBD1 (6 bases). The V gene lost 8 bases and the J gene lost 0 bases, with 11 bases spanning the gap. Per the germline V gene, CDR1 is MGHDK and CDR2 is SYGVNS. CDR3 size: 15 residues. CDR3 nucleotides: TGTGCCAGCTGTTCAGGGGACTCCTATAATTCACCCCTCCACTTT. Protein: CASCSGDSYNSPLHF.

V and J are TRBV14 and TRBJ2-1; possible D gene TRBD2, 5 bases. Germline loops: CDR1 SGHDN, CDR2 FVKESK. This CDR3 region has 16 residues. The V gene lost 5 bases and the J gene lost 0 bases, with 14 bases spanning the gap. As DNA, the CDR3 is TGTGCCAGCAGCAAGAGCAGCGGTTTCTCCTACAATGAGCAGTTCTTC. It yields the protein CASSKSSGFSYNEQFF.

The chain couples TRBV6-2 or TRBV6-3 to TRBJ2-1; the match to TRBD2 covers 12 bases. There are 17 residues in the CDR3. Germline loops: CDR1 MNHEY, CDR2 SVGEGT. V lost 7 bases, J lost 0 bases, and 7 bases stayed unmatched. The CDR3 sequence is CASTRLAGATSYNEQFF. CDR3 nucleotide sequence: TGTGCCAGCACCCGACTAGCGGGGGCGACCTCCTACAATGAGCAGTTCTTC.

This clonotype appeared many times. The chain recombines TRBV6-2 or TRBV6-3 with TRBJ2-7; D remains unclear. CDR1 MNHEY and CDR2 SVGEGT come from the germline V gene. V gave up 4 bases and J gave up 2 bases, with 6 bases separating them. This CDR3 spans 12 amino acids. The CDR3 DNA follows: TGTGCCAGCAGTTCGGTTGCCTACGAGCAGTACGTC. Protein: CASSSVAYEQYV.

This clonotype was recorded at least ten times. This rearrangement joins TRBV12-3 or TRBV12-4 to TRBJ1-2, with D perhaps matching TRBD1 (5 bases). This CDR3 is 15 amino acids long. V lost 6 bases to trimming and J lost 2 bases, with 16 bases between them. The CDR3 sequence: CASSPGHFPNYGYTF. The CDR3 region has the DNA TGTGCCAGCAGCCCTGGACATTTCCCGAACTATGGCTACACCTTC.

The V call is TRBV5-1, the J call TRBJ2-5; TRBD2 is a possible D gene (6 bases). CDR3 size: 16 residues. V lost 0 bases to trimming and J lost 5 bases, with 17 bases between them. In germline, CDR1 is SGHRS, CDR2 YFSETQ. This CDR3 reads CASSLEGTGGTETQYF. CDR3 nucleotides: TGCGCCAGCAGCTTGGAGGGGACTGGAGGGACCGAGACCCAGTACTTC.

V and J are TRBV7-9 and TRBJ2-7; D is undetermined. V lost 2 bases and J lost 6, with 8 bases in between. The CDR3 has 12 amino acids. Germline V lookup: CDR1 SEHNR, CDR2 FQNEAQ (reference sequence). This CDR3 reads CASSLYGPEQYF. DNA of the CDR3: TGTGCCAGCAGCTTATATGGACCCGAGCAGTACTTC.

This clonotype has just a few counts. This chain joins TRBV20-1 and TRBJ2-5, with TRBD2 matching 8 bases. Germline trimming cut 0 bases from V and 2 bases from J; bases unmatched to any gene: 14. This CDR3 contains 18 residues. CDR1 is DFQATT and CDR2 is SNEGSKA in the germline V gene (reference sequence). The CDR3 here is CSARDFISGAAIQETQYF. The CDR3 DNA sequence: TGCAGTGCTAGAGATTTTATTAGCGGGGCAGCCATTCAAGAGACCCAGTACTTC.

In its sample, this clonotype was seen many times. Written as DNA, the CDR3 is TGCAGTGTTCCCCATACGAGTGGGAGGGCCAGGGAAGGCTATAATTCACCCCTCCACTTT. Its translation: CSVPHTSGRAREGYNSPLHF. The chain recombines TRBV20-1 with TRBJ1-6, with D possibly being TRBD1 (5 bases). Trimming pared 7 bases from V and 3 bases from J, leaving 31 bases between. Germline-derived CDR1 and CDR2 are DFQATT and SNEGSKA (reference sequence). The CDR3 sequence is 20 residues long.

V and J are TRBV12-3 or TRBV12-4 and TRBJ1-3; D ambiguous. This CDR3 is 14 amino acids long. Trimming left V 5 bases short and J 3 bases short, with 11 bases between. The CDR3, as DNA: TGTGCCAGCAGTCCTGCCGGGAGTGGAAACACCATATATTTT. It translates to CASSPAGSGNTIYF.

This clonotype occurred many times. This CDR3 reads CASSSSGYEQYV. CDR3 DNA: TGTGCCAGCAGTTCCTCGGGCTACGAGCAGTACGTC. The chain uses TRBV6-2 or TRBV6-3 and TRBJ2-7, with unresolved D. There are 12 residues in the CDR3. With 4 bases removed from V and 3 bases from J, the gap between germline ends came to 7 bases. Germline V gene lookup returns CDR1 MNHEY and CDR2 SVGEGT.

This clonotype was seen many times. The chain is built from TRBV11-2 and TRBJ2-2; the D gene is possibly TRBD2 (6 bases). CDR1 is SGHAT, CDR2 FQNNGV, per germline. The CDR3 is 12 residues long. V gave up 9 bases and J gave up 6 bases, with 11 bases separating them. CDR3 region: CASKGGAGELFF. In DNA, the CDR3 is TGTGCCAGTAAGGGCGGGGCCGGGGAGCTGTTTTTT.

This clonotype occurred a few times. The chain carries TRBV5-6 and TRBJ2-3; 9 nucleotides align to TRBD1. Germline lookup yields CDR1 SGHDT and CDR2 YYEEEE. The CDR3 contains 14 residues. V trimming: 6 bases; J trimming: 3 bases; junction bases outside the gene matches: 5. The CDR3, as DNA: TGTGCCAGCATCCCGGACAGGGGAACAGATACGCAGTATTTT. As protein: CASIPDRGTDTQYF.

This clonotype appeared once. A read error may explain this, as a much larger clone is one base away. V gene TRBV5-5 combines with J gene TRBJ2-4, with a tentative D call TRBD1 (8 bases). The CDR3 length is 14 residues. CDR1 is SGHKS and CDR2 is YYEKEE in the germline V gene (reference sequence). The CDR3 sequence is CASSRTGGGNIRYF. CDR3 nucleotides: TGTGCCAGCAGTCGAACAGGGGGAGGGAACATTCGGTACTTC.

This clonotype was observed a handful of times. The rearrangement joins TRBV28 to TRBJ2-7; 7 bases align to TRBD1. V was pared by 4 bases and J by 3 bases, with 6 bases of the junction left unmatched. There are 14 residues in the CDR3. Germline CDR1 reads MDHEN; CDR2 reads SYDVKM. In DNA, the CDR3 is TGTGCCAGCAGTTCACAGGGGAGTGGCTACGAGCAGTACTTC. Protein sequence: CASSSQGSGYEQYF.